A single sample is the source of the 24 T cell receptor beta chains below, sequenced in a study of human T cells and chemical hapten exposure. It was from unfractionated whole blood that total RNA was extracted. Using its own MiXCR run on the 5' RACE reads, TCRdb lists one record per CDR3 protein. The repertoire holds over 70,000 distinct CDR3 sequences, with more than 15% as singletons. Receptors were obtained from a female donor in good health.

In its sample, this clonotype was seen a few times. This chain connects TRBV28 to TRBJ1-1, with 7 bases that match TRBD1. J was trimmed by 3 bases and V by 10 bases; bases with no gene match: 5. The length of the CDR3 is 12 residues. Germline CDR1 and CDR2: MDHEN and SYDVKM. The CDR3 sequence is CAIQGGDTEAFF. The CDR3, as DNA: TGTGCCATCCAGGGGGGGGACACTGAAGCTTTCTTT.

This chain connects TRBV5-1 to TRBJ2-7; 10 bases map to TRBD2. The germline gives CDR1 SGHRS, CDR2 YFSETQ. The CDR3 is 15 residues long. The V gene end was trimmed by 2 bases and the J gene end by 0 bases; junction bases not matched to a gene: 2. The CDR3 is CASSFTSGTSYEQYF. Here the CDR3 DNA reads TGCGCCAGCAGCTTCACTAGCGGGACCTCCTACGAGCAGTACTTC.

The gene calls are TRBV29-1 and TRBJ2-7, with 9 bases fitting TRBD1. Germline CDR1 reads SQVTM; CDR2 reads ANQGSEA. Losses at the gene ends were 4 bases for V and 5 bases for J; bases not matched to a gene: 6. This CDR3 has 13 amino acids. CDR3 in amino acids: CSVGGQGFNEQYF. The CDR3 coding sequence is TGCAGCGTTGGGGGACAGGGTTTTAACGAGCAGTACTTC.

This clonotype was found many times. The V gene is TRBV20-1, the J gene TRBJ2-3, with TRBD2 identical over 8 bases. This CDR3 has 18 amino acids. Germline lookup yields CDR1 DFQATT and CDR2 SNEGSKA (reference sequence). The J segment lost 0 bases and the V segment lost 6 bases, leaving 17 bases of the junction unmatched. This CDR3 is CSASGRTGSGTSTDTQYF. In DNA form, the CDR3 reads TGCAGTGCCTCGGGGCGGACCGGTAGCGGGACTAGCACAGATACGCAGTATTTT.

CDR3 bases: TGTGCCAGCAGCTGGGCCGGAGAAAGGGGAGGGGAGCTGTTTTTT. Amino acids: CASSWAGERGGELFF. J is TRBJ2-2 and V is TRBV5-6; D possibly corresponds to TRBD1 (5 bases). Germline V CDR1 and CDR2: SGHDT, YYEEEE. Trimming took 3 bases from V and 8 from J, leaving 17 bases between them. This CDR3 contains 15 residues.

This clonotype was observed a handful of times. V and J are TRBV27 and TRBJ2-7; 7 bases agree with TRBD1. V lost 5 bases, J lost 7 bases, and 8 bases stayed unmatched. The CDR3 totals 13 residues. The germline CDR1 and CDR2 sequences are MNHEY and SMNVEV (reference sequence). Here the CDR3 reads CASSVTGLGEQYF. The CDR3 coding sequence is TGTGCCAGCAGTGTGACAGGGTTGGGGGAGCAGTACTTC.

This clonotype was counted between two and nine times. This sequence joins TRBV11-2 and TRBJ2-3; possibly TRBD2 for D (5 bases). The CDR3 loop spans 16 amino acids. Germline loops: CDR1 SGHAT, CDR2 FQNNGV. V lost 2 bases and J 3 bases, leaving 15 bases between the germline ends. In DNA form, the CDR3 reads TGTGCCAGCAGCTTACAAGGACTCATCTTTACAGATACGCAGTATTTT. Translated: CASSLQGLIFTDTQYF.

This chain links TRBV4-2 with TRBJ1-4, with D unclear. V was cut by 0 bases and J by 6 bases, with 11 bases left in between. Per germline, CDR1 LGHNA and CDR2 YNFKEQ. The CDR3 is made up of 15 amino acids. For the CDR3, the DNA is TGTGCCAGCAGCCAAGATTTAACGGGTCATGAAAAACTGTTTTTT. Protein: CASSQDLTGHEKLFF.

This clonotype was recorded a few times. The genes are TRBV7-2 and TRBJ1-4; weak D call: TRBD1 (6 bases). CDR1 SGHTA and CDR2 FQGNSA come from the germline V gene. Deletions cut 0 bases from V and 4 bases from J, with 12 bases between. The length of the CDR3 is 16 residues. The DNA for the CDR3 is TGTGCCAGCAGCTTAGCAGGGACCAGGGGTAATGAAAAACTGTTTTTT. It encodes CASSLAGTRGNEKLFF.

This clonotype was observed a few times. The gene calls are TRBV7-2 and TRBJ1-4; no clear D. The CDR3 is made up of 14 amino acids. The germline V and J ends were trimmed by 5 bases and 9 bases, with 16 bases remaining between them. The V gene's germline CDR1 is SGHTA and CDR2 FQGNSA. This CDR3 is CASSQSGGVQKLFF. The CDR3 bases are TGTGCCAGCAGCCAATCCGGCGGGGTACAAAAACTGTTTTTT.

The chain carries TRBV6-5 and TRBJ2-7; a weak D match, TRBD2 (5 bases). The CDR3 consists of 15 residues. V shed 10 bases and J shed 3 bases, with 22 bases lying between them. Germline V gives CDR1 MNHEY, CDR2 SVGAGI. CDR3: CATSLYPSGSYEQYF. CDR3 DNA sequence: TGTGCCACATCACTTTATCCCAGTGGGAGCTACGAGCAGTACTTC.

DNA for the CDR3: TGTGCCAGCAGTATGAATGCGGGACTAGCGGTTAAAGAGACCCAGTACTTC. Translation: CASSMNAGLAVKETQYF. The chain is built from TRBV27 and TRBJ2-5, with TRBD2 matching over 11 bases. CDR3 size: 17 residues. Germline V gene sequence: CDR1 MNHEY, CDR2 SMNVEV (reference sequence). J gave up 3 bases and V 5 bases, and 11 bases lay outside the gene matches.

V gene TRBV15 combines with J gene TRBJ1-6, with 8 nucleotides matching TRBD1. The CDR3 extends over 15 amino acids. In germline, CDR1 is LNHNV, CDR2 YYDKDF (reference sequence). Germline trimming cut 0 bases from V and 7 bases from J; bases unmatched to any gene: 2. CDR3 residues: CATSREQGVNSPLHF. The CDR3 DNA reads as TGTGCCACCAGCAGAGAACAGGGGGTAAATTCACCCCTCCACTTT.

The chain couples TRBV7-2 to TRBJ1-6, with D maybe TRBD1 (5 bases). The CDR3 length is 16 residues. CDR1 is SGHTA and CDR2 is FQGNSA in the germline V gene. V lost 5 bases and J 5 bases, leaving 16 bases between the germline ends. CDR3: CASSRRGNDHNSPLHF. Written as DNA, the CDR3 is TGTGCCAGCAGCCGAAGGGGCAACGACCATAATTCACCCCTCCACTTT.

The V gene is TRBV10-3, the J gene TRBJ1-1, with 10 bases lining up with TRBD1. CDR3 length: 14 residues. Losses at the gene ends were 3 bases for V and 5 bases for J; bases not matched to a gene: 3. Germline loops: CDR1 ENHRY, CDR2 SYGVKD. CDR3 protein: CAISDLGQGTEAFF. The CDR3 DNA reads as TGTGCCATCAGTGACTTGGGACAGGGGACTGAAGCTTTCTTT.

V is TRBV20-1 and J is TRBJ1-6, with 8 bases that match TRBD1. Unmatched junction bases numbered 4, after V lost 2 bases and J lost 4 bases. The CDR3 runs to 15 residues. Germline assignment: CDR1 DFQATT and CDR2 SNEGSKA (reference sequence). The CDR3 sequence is CSARPRTGYNSPLHF. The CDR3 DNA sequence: TGCAGTGCTAGACCCAGGACAGGGTATAATTCACCCCTCCACTTT.

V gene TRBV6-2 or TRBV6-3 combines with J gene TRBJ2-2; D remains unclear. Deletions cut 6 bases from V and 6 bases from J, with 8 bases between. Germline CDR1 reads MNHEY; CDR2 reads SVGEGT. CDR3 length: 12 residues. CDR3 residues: CASSRKAGELFF. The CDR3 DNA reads TGTGCCAGCAGCCGCAAGGCCGGGGAGCTGTTTTTT.

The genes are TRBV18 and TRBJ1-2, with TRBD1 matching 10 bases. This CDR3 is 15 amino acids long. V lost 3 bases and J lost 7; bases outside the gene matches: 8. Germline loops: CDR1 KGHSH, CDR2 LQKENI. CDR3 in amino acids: CASSPAGTGVPGYTF. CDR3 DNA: TGTGCCAGCTCACCGGCGGGGACAGGGGTACCTGGCTACACCTTC.

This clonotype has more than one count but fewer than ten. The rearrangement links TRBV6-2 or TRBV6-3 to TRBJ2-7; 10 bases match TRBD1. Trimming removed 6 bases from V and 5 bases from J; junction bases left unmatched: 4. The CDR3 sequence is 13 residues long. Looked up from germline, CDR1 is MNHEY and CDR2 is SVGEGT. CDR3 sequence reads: CASSRTGGHEQYF. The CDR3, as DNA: TGTGCCAGCAGCCGGACAGGGGGACACGAGCAGTACTTC.

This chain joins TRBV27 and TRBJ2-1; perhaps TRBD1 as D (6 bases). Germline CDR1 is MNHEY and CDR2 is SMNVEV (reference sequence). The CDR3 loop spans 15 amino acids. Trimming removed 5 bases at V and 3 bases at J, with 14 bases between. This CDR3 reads CASSQTGSGYNEQFF. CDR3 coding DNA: TGTGCCAGCAGTCAAACAGGGAGTGGCTACAATGAGCAGTTCTTC.

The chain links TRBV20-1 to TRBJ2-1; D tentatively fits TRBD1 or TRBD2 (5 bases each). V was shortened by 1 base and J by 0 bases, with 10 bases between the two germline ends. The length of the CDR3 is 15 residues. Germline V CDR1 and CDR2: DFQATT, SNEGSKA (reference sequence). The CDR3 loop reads CSARGDHSSYNEQFF. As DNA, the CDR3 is TGCAGTGCTAGAGGGGACCATAGCTCCTACAATGAGCAGTTCTTC.

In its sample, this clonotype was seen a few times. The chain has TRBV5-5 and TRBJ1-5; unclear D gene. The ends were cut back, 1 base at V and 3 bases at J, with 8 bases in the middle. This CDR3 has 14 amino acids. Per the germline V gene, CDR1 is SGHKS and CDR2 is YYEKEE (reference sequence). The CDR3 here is CASSLRQTNQPQHF. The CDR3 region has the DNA TGTGCCAGCAGCTTGCGCCAGACCAATCAGCCCCAGCATTTT.

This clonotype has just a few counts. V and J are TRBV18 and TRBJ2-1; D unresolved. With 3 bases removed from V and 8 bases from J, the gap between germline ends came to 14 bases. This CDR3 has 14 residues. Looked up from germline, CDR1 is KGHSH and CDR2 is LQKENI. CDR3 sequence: CASSPSASWHEQFF. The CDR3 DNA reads TGTGCCAGCTCACCCTCCGCCTCCTGGCATGAGCAGTTCTTC.

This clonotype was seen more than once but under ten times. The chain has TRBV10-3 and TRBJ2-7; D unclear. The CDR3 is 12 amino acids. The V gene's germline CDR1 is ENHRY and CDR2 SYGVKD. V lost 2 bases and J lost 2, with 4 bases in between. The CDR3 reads CAISEDTYEQYF. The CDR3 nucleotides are TGTGCCATCAGTGAGGACACCTACGAGCAGTACTTC.